These T cell receptor beta chains were read from a single sample in a study of cytotoxic CD8 clonotypes in ibrutinib-treated CLL. Assay: immunoSEQ multiplex PCR; the TCRdb copy retains only in-frame clones and omits some. This repertoire shows about 310,000 clones, almost 80% found once; its top ten account for about 6.7%. The source material was PBMCs, sampled before ibrutinib treatment. The receptors stem from a human donor with chronic lymphocytic leukemia. Both conserved end residues are part of each CDR3. D genes are given only for firm matches. Where a row states a size, it is once, few, many or the class of an expanded clone; other rows omit it.

abundance	d_gene	j_gene	v_gene	CDR3nt	CDR3aa
.	.	TRBJ1-1	TRBV30	TGTGCCTGGAGTGTGGGGGGGCTAAACACTGAAGCTTTCTTT	CAWSVGGLNTEAFF
.	.	TRBJ2-3	TRBV18	TGTGCCAGCTCATTTCCGGGCACAGATACGCAGTATTTT	CASSFPGTDTQYF
.	TRBD2	TRBJ2-7	TRBV5-6	TGTGCCAGCAGCCGGGGGGTAGCGGGAGTGCACGAGCAGTACTTC	CASSRGVAGVHEQYF
once	TRBD2	TRBJ2-2	TRBV6-5	TGTGCCAGCAGTTTGAGCGGGGGAAACACCGGGGAGCTGTTTTTT	CASSLSGGNTGELFF
.	.	TRBJ2-2	TRBV6-5	TGTGCCAGCAGTTACCGCGAGTTGGGCGGGGAGCTGTTTTTT	CASSYRELGGELFF
few	TRBD2	TRBJ2-3	TRBV15	TGTGCCACCAGCAGAGCTAGCGGGAGAGGGAGCACAGATACGCAGTATTTT	CATSRASGRGSTDTQYF
.	.	TRBJ1-1	TRBV9	TGTGCCAGCAGCCCCGAGAAGGGTTTGAACACTGAAGCTTTCTTT	CASSPEKGLNTEAFF
once	.	TRBJ2-5	TRBV30	TGTGCCTGGAGCTCAGAGATCCAAGAGACCCAGTACTTC	CAWSSEIQETQYF
.	TRBD2	TRBJ2-3	TRBV18	TGTGCCAGCTCAAAACCGGGACTAGCGGGACGGGGTACGCAGTATTTT	CASSKPGLAGRGTQYF
.	TRBD1	TRBJ1-5	TRBV27	TGTGCCAGCACCACACGGGACAGAATAAATCAGCCCCAGCATTTT	CASTTRDRINQPQHF
.	.	TRBJ2-5	TRBV15	TGTGCCACCAGCAGAGTCAGGGTTTACCAAGAGACCCAGTACTTC	CATSRVRVYQETQYF
.	.	TRBJ1-4	TRBV2	TGTGCCAGCACGGAACAGGGTGGTCATGAAAAACTGTTTTTT	CASTEQGGHEKLFF
.	TRBD2	TRBJ2-1	TRBV9	TGTGCCAGCAGCGTAGCTCTTAGCGGGGTCTACAATGAGCAGTTCTTC	CASSVALSGVYNEQFF